This T cell receptor beta chain comes out of a study of T-cell reconstitution after alpha-beta-depleted transplantation in children. Findings of the study overall: Alpha-beta T cells present about two months after transplant were reported to originate from several hundred expanded graft clones. From newly produced T cells came most of the T-cell counts and diversity one year after transplant.

Trimming left V 3 bases short and J 2 bases short, with 11 bases between. Germline lookup yields CDR1 MGHDK and CDR2 SYGVNS. The CDR3 consists of 15 residues. A library of TCRbeta sequences, prepared with unique molecular identifiers, was generated. Each CDR3 protein is one row after TCRdb ran MiXCR on the PCR reads. The repertoire holds some 550,000 distinct CDR3 sequences, with more than 20% as singletons. This clonotype was counted a few times. What it binds is unknown. V is TRBV25-1 and J is TRBJ2-1, with D perhaps given as TRBD1 or TRBD2 (5 bases each). This clonotype was obtained from a boy younger than two who had a stem cell transplant for acute myeloid leukemia, so the T cells may come from the graft donor. The sequences come from PBMCs, mostly from graft donor cells, collected 360 days after TCRalphabeta/CD19-depleted stem cell transplant. The CDR3 sequence is CASSEAGTPYNEQFF. In nucleotides, the CDR3 is TGTGCCAGCAGTGAGGCAGGGACCCCCTACAATGAGCAGTTCTTC.